The clone carrying this T cell receptor beta chain was seen many times. Time point denoted: newly diagnosed GD, antithyroid drugs for less than 3 months. There was RNA extracted from PBMCs, and the TCR library was made from it. TCR beta libraries were built with iRepertoire HTBI primers and Arm-PCR of CDR3 regions. A single record per CDR3 protein comes from TCRdb applying MiXCR to the multiplex PCR reads. The data show about 440,000 distinct CDR3 sequences, 15% seen once. Trimming stripped 1 base from V and 2 bases from J, with 9 bases between. The CDR3 is 13 residues long. Germline V lookup: CDR1 DFQATT, CDR2 SNEGSKA (reference sequence). The data stem from a study of regulatory T cells in long-lasting Graves disease. The data were also submitted as part of a second study, on T cells in Graves' hyperthyroidism and ophthalmopathy. This second report adds: Stability of Graves' hyperthyroidism was defined as absent ophthalmopathy progression within 18 months.

The chain carries TRBV20-1 and TRBJ2-7; perhaps TRBD2 as D (5 bases). Sequencing used peripheral blood mononuclear cells (PBMCs), obtained at new diagnosis, from a patient treated with antithyroid drugs. This clonotype originated in a woman aged 25 to 39 with Graves disease. The CDR3 region is CSARGTGTYEQYF. In DNA, the CDR3 is TGCAGTGCTAGAGGGACGGGAACCTACGAGCAGTACTTC.